This T cell receptor beta chain appears in the sequencing data of a study of radiotherapy plus CTLA-4 blockade in lung cancer. Germline V lookup: CDR1 MDHEN, CDR2 SYDVKM. Trimming at V came to 6 bases and at J to 2 bases, leaving 4 bases not matched to a gene. The CDR3 runs 13 residues. In regard to this clone: Its target is unknown.

Study-level findings and limits: Expansion in blood of tumor-derived TCR clones was seen after radiotherapy plus ipilimumab.

The data were produced by immunoSEQ multiplex PCR, yet TCRdb's version contains in-frame clones alone and is incomplete. The table shows tens of thousands of clones, with more than 70% occurring only once. This receptor was taken from a human donor with non-small cell lung cancer whose response to radiotherapy plus ipilimumab could not be evaluated. Some clones in this sample may be carry-over from other donors' samples. The source material was peripheral blood, sampled from a patient treated with radiotherapy plus ipilimumab. This chain uses TRBV28 with TRBJ2-7, with 7 nucleotides matching TRBD1. This CDR3 is CASRGQPTYEQYF. CDR3 nucleotides: TGTGCCAGCAGGGGACAGCCTACCTACGAGCAGTACTTC.